Following are 17 T cell receptor beta chains from one sample sequenced in a study of cytomegalovirus exposure and HLA in healthy donors. This PCR relied on a set of 60 Vbeta primers and 13 Jbeta primers. Repertoires were generated with immunoSEQ multiplex PCR, while TCRdb's copy carries only in-frame clones and drops some. The sample lists some 100,000 clones, approximately 80% occurring once. The sample was PBMCs. The receptors shown here come from a man aged 50 to 60 in good health and CMV-seropositive.

This clone was recorded once. The CDR3 DNA reads TGTGCCAGTAGTATGAGACAGGGCTCCCAGACCCAGTACTTC. Its translation is CASSMRQGSQTQYF. The chain has TRBV19 and TRBJ2-5; TRBD1 aligns across 7 bases. Germline V gene sequence: CDR1 LNHDA, CDR2 SQIVND (reference sequence). V lost 3 bases to trimming and J lost 6 bases; unmatched junction nucleotides: 7. This CDR3 spans 14 amino acids.

Comments on this clone: The junction and the germline gene differ at one end; a read error may be behind it. The V gene is TRBV5-1, the J gene TRBJ2-4; 7 positions agree with TRBD1. The germline V gene encodes CDR1 SGHRS and CDR2 YFSETQ. CDR3 size: 13 residues. CDR3 in DNA: TGCGCCAGCAGGTTGGGACAGAAAAACATTCAGTACTTC. Amino acid sequence: CASRLGQKNIQYF.

The chain combines TRBV5-1 with TRBJ1-2; 7 positions match TRBD1. V was pared by 1 base and J by 7 bases, with 16 bases of the junction left unmatched. The CDR3 extends over 17 amino acids. CDR1 is SGHRS and CDR2 is YFSETQ in the germline V gene. The CDR3 nucleotides read TGCGCCAGCAGCTTGAATCCAGGACGAGACAGGGCGACTGGCTACACCTTC. Its protein is CASSLNPGRDRATGYTF.

The chain carries TRBV30 and TRBJ2-7; the D gene is possibly TRBD1 (5 bases). V was pared by 2 bases and J by 5 bases, with 10 bases between. Per germline, CDR1 GTSNPN and CDR2 SVGIG (reference sequence). The CDR3 spans 12 residues. The CDR3 spells CAWSTSGNEQYF. The CDR3 DNA sequence: TGTGCCTGGAGTACATCAGGGAACGAGCAGTACTTC.

The gene calls are TRBV7-2 and TRBJ1-1, with TRBD1 matching over 7 bases. This CDR3 region has 13 residues. J was trimmed by 4 bases and V by 3 bases; bases with no gene match: 2. Germline CDR1 and CDR2: SGHTA and FQGNSA. The CDR3 here is CASSFPGGTEAFF. The CDR3 nucleotides are TGTGCCAGCAGCTTTCCAGGGGGCACTGAAGCTTTCTTT.

This sequence joins TRBV7-9 and TRBJ1-1, with D perhaps TRBD1 (5 bases). Trimming cost V 3 bases and J 1 base, with 9 bases left between them. This CDR3 has 14 residues. Germline CDR1 and CDR2: SEHNR and FQNEAQ (reference sequence). The CDR3, as DNA: TGTGCCAGCAGCTTGGGGCAGCAGAACACTGAAGCTTTCTTT. Protein sequence: CASSLGQQNTEAFF.

V and J are TRBV5-4 and TRBJ2-1, with unresolved D. This CDR3 region has 12 residues. Trimming pared 2 bases from V and 7 bases from J, leaving 7 bases between. CDR1 is SGHNT, CDR2 YYREEE, per germline (reference sequence). CDR3 residues: CASSFRFNEQFF. The CDR3 DNA reads as TGTGCCAGCAGCTTCAGGTTTAATGAGCAGTTCTTC. The full variable domain, completed using reference TRBV5-4 and TRBJ2-1, is ETGVTQSPTHLIKTRGQQVTLRCSSQSGHNTVSWYQQALGQGPQFIFQYYREEENGRGNFPPRFSGLQFPNYSSELNVNALELDDSALYLCASSFRFNEQFFGPGTRLTVL.

This chain joins TRBV6-6 and TRBJ1-5; D is uncertain. Looked up from germline, CDR1 is MNHNY and CDR2 is SVGAGI (reference sequence). V shed 3 bases and J shed 4 bases, with 16 bases lying between them. The CDR3 is 16 amino acids. CDR3 in DNA: TGTGCCAGCAGTTATTCGACGGGGTTGAGTAATCAGCCCCAGCATTTT. Protein product: CASSYSTGLSNQPQHF.

The chain has TRBV28 and TRBJ1-2; TRBD1 might be the D (5 bases). The CDR3 totals 12 residues. CDR1 and CDR2 (germline): MDHEN, SYDVKM. With 2 bases removed from V and 8 bases from J, the gap between germline ends came to 9 bases. The CDR3 loop is CASSLQGYGYTF. In DNA form, the CDR3 reads TGTGCCAGCAGTTTACAGGGATACGGCTACACCTTC.

The rearrangement uses TRBV4-2 and TRBJ1-2; 10 nucleotides align to TRBD1. Germline CDR1 is LGHNA and CDR2 is YNFKEQ. The CDR3 has 16 residues. V gave up 0 bases and J gave up 4 bases; unmatched junction bases: 5. The CDR3, as DNA: TGTGCCAGCAGCCAAGATTGGGACAGGGGCGGCTATGGCTACACCTTC. Residues: CASSQDWDRGGYGYTF.

The rearrangement uses TRBV21-1 and TRBJ1-1. TRBV21-1 is described as a pseudogene. CDR3 length: 17 amino acids. Here the CDR3 reads CASSKMPGRGPNTEAFF. The CDR3 DNA sequence: TGTGCCAGCAGCAAAATGCCGGGTCGTGGCCCGAACACTGAAGCTTTCTTT.

This chain links TRBV6-5 with TRBJ2-3; 10 bases agree with TRBD1. V shed 6 bases and J 4 bases; nucleotides not matched to a gene: 7. This CDR3 has 15 amino acids. Germline loops: CDR1 MNHEY, CDR2 SVGAGI. CDR3 sequence reads: CASRVDRGLSDTQYF. The CDR3 coding sequence is TGTGCCAGCAGAGTTGACAGGGGGCTATCAGATACGCAGTATTTT.

The chain is built from TRBV5-1 and TRBJ2-1; no firm D call. Germline CDR1 SGHRS, CDR2 YFSETQ. The CDR3 covers 15 residues. Trimming took 0 bases from V and 2 from J, leaving 9 bases between them. The CDR3 region has the DNA TGCGCCAGCAGCTTGGATCAGGCAGCCTACAATGAGCAGTTCTTC. It specifies CASSLDQAAYNEQFF.

The chain recombines TRBV6-5 with TRBJ1-2; a possible D gene is TRBD1 (6 bases). The CDR3 length is 15 residues. Germline assignment: CDR1 MNHEY and CDR2 SVGAGI. The V and J ends lost 5 bases and 1 base respectively, with 14 bases between them. In DNA form, the CDR3 reads TGTGCCAGCAGTCCGCAACAGGGAAATAACTATGGCTACACCTTC. It translates to CASSPQQGNNYGYTF.

This clone was counted a single time. The V call is TRBV6-1, the J call TRBJ2-3; 8 bases map to TRBD2. CDR1 and CDR2 from the germline V gene are MNHNS and SASEGT. The V and J ends lost 7 bases and 6 bases, in that order; junction bases with no gene match: 6. This CDR3 region has 13 residues. The chain's CDR3 is CASMAAGGDTQYF. The CDR3 DNA follows: TGTGCCAGCATGGCCGCGGGAGGCGATACGCAGTATTTT.

The gene calls are TRBV7-2 and TRBJ1-4; D remains ambiguous. V lost 1 base and J lost 0, with 12 bases in between. The CDR3 has 17 residues. Germline CDR1 reads SGHTA; CDR2 reads FQGNSA. CDR3 sequence reads: CASSLEPGAATNEKLFF. CDR3 DNA sequence: TGTGCCAGCAGCTTAGAGCCCGGAGCCGCAACTAATGAAAAACTGTTTTTT.

This rearrangement joins TRBV18 to TRBJ1-1; D gene unclear. CDR1 and CDR2 (germline): KGHSH, LQKENI. This CDR3 spans 14 amino acids. Trimming pared 3 bases from V and 0 bases from J, leaving 8 bases between. This CDR3 reads CASSPPGLNTEAFF. The CDR3 coding sequence is TGTGCCAGCTCACCCCCGGGGTTGAACACTGAAGCTTTCTTT.